These 12 T cell receptor beta chains were sequenced from one sample in a study of control samples from healthy donors and cancer patients. Here immunoSEQ multiplex PCR was the method, and the copy in TCRdb shows in-frame clones only, minus some. The data show some 120,000 clones, 88% seen once. Sequenced sample: blood. These receptor sequences come from a woman aged 70 to 79 in good health.

This sequence joins TRBV15 and TRBJ2-7, with TRBD1 identical over 12 bases. The V segment lost 8 bases and the J segment 6 bases; nucleotides outside the gene matches: 5. The CDR3 loop spans 13 amino acids. Germline CDR1 LNHNV, CDR2 YYDKDF (reference sequence). CDR3 sequence (DNA): TGTGCCACCTCTCGGGACAGGGGGCGCGAGCAGTACTTC. It specifies CATSRDRGREQYF.

CDR3 in DNA: TGTGCCAGCAGCCAAGATTTGGAATATGGCTACACCTTC. Translated: CASSQDLEYGYTF. J is TRBJ1-2 and V is TRBV4-2, with D hard to call. The CDR3 has 13 residues. Germline assignment: CDR1 LGHNA and CDR2 YNFKEQ. The V and J ends lost 0 bases and 5 bases respectively, with 7 bases between them.

The rearrangement links TRBV9 to TRBJ2-3; 12 bases fit TRBD2. Looked up from germline, CDR1 is SGDLS and CDR2 is YYNGEE. V gave up 0 bases and J gave up 5 bases; unmatched junction bases: 7. This CDR3 has 17 amino acids. The CDR3 loop is CASSVVASGGAGDTQYF. Written as DNA, the CDR3 is TGTGCCAGCAGCGTAGTTGCTAGCGGGGGGGCCGGAGATACGCAGTATTTT. The full variable domain, its missing parts supplied by reference TRBV9 and TRBJ2-3, is DSGVTQTPKHLITATGQRVTLRCSPRSGDLSVYWYQQSLDQGLQFLIQYYNGEERAKGNILERFSAQQFPDLHSELNLSSLELGDSALYFCASSVVASGGAGDTQYFGPGTRLTVL.

For the CDR3, the DNA is TGTGCCAGCAGTTTAAGCTCTAATCAGCCCCAGCATTTT. Its protein product is CASSLSSNQPQHF. The rearrangement uses TRBV12-3 or TRBV12-4 and TRBJ1-5; D is ambiguous. The CDR3 has 13 residues. Trimming removed 2 bases from V and 4 bases from J, with 6 bases in between.

This clone showed up just once. The CDR3 region has the DNA TGTGCCAGCAGCCAAGGTAGTCCGGGGTGGGATTCACCCCTCCACTTT. Translating it yields CASSQGSPGWDSPLHF. The V gene is TRBV3-1 (or the pseudogene TRBV3-2), the J gene TRBJ1-6; D unclear. This CDR3 contains 16 residues. Trimming removed 1 base from V and 8 bases from J, with 15 bases in between. Per the germline V gene, CDR1 is LGHDT and CDR2 is YNNKEL (reference sequence).

The rearrangement links TRBV29-1 to TRBJ2-1; 8 bases match TRBD1. With V trimmed by 0 bases and J by 5 bases, 6 bases remained unmatched. Germline V gene sequence: CDR1 SQVTM, CDR2 ANQGSEA. This CDR3 region has 15 residues. This CDR3 is CSVEDRDRYDNEQFF. CDR3 in DNA: TGCAGCGTTGAAGACCGGGACAGGTACGACAATGAGCAGTTCTTC.

The rearrangement uses TRBV6-5 and TRBJ1-1; D is undetermined. This CDR3 spans 11 amino acids. Trimming stripped 7 bases from V and 6 bases from J, with 9 bases between. Germline V CDR1 and CDR2: MNHEY, SVGAGI. CDR3 sequence: CASKEIAEAFF. CDR3 DNA: TGTGCCAGCAAGGAAATCGCTGAAGCTTTCTTT.

This clone showed up just once. The genes are TRBV24-1 and TRBJ2-3; D is possibly TRBD2 (6 bases). The CDR3 is made up of 16 amino acids. Germline V CDR1 and CDR2: KGHDR, SFDVKD. The V end was cut by 7 bases, the J end by 2 bases, with 18 bases between. The CDR3 is CATRAGDSPHTDTQYF. The CDR3 DNA follows: TGTGCCACCAGAGCCGGGGACTCCCCCCACACAGATACGCAGTATTTT.

The chain employs TRBV7-2 and TRBJ2-7, with TRBD1 identical over 12 bases. The CDR3 runs to 16 residues. The trim removed 4 bases at V and 9 bases at J, leaving 13 bases unmatched. CDR1 is SGHTA and CDR2 is FQGNSA in the germline V gene. DNA of the CDR3: TGTGCCAGCAGCTGGGTTACCGGGACAGGGGGCGCTGGGCAGTACTTC. Protein product: CASSWVTGTGGAGQYF. Filled out from reference TRBV7-2 and TRBJ2-7, the complete variable domain reads GAGVSQSPSNKVTEKGKDVELRCDPISGHTALYWYRQSLGQGLEFLIYFQGNSAPDKSGLPSDRFSAERTGGSVSTLTIQRTQQEDSAVYLCASSWVTGTGGAGQYFGPGTRLTVT.

V usage is TRBV15 and J usage is TRBJ2-7; D may be TRBD1 (6 bases). The CDR3 sequence is 17 residues long. Looked up from germline, CDR1 is LNHNV and CDR2 is YYDKDF (reference sequence). Trimming stripped 3 bases from V and 2 bases from J, with 20 bases between. This CDR3 reads CATSSPGEGVTPYEQYF. Written as DNA, the CDR3 is TGTGCCACCAGCAGCCCCGGTGAGGGGGTTACTCCCTACGAGCAGTACTTC.

The chain couples TRBV7-8 to TRBJ2-5; D is undetermined. The length of the CDR3 is 14 residues. V was pared by 5 bases and J by 1 base, with 11 bases between. Germline V lookup: CDR1 SGHVS, CDR2 FQNEAQ. In DNA, the CDR3 is TGTGCCAGCAGCCAGCCCCCATTCCAAGAGACCCAGTACTTC. Translated: CASSQPPFQETQYF.

In this sample, this clone turned up once. The chain employs TRBV5-4 and TRBJ2-1; 9 bases map to TRBD2. The CDR3 has 16 residues. Germline assignment: CDR1 SGHNT and CDR2 YYREEE (reference sequence). J was trimmed by 0 bases and V by 0 bases; bases with no gene match: 1. This CDR3 reads CASSLGGGVSYNEQFF. CDR3 nucleotide sequence: TGTGCCAGCAGCTTGGGCGGGGGGGTCTCCTACAATGAGCAGTTCTTC.